In this sample, the clone carrying this T cell receptor (beta chain) turned up a few times. The data were taken from a study of metastatic and nonmetastatic thyroid tumors. Per the germline V gene, CDR1 is SGHDT and CDR2 is YYEEEE. V trimming: 1 base; J trimming: 9 bases; junction bases outside the gene matches: 4. The CDR3 is 13 residues long. TCRdb ran MiXCR on the PCR reads. The sample lists approximately 19,000 clones, under 25% occurring once. Until they underwent thyroid surgery, no patient had received any treatment. What was sequenced was tumor tissue. This sequence was found in a male donor with papillary thyroid cancer or a benign thyroid nodule (not recorded which). Some clones in this sample may be carry-over from other donors' samples. This chain uses TRBV5-6 with TRBJ2-1, with TRBD2 matching over 7 bases. CDR3 sequence (DNA): TGTGCCAGCAGCTTGATATTAGCGGGTGAGCAGTTCTTC. It specifies CASSLILAGEQFF.